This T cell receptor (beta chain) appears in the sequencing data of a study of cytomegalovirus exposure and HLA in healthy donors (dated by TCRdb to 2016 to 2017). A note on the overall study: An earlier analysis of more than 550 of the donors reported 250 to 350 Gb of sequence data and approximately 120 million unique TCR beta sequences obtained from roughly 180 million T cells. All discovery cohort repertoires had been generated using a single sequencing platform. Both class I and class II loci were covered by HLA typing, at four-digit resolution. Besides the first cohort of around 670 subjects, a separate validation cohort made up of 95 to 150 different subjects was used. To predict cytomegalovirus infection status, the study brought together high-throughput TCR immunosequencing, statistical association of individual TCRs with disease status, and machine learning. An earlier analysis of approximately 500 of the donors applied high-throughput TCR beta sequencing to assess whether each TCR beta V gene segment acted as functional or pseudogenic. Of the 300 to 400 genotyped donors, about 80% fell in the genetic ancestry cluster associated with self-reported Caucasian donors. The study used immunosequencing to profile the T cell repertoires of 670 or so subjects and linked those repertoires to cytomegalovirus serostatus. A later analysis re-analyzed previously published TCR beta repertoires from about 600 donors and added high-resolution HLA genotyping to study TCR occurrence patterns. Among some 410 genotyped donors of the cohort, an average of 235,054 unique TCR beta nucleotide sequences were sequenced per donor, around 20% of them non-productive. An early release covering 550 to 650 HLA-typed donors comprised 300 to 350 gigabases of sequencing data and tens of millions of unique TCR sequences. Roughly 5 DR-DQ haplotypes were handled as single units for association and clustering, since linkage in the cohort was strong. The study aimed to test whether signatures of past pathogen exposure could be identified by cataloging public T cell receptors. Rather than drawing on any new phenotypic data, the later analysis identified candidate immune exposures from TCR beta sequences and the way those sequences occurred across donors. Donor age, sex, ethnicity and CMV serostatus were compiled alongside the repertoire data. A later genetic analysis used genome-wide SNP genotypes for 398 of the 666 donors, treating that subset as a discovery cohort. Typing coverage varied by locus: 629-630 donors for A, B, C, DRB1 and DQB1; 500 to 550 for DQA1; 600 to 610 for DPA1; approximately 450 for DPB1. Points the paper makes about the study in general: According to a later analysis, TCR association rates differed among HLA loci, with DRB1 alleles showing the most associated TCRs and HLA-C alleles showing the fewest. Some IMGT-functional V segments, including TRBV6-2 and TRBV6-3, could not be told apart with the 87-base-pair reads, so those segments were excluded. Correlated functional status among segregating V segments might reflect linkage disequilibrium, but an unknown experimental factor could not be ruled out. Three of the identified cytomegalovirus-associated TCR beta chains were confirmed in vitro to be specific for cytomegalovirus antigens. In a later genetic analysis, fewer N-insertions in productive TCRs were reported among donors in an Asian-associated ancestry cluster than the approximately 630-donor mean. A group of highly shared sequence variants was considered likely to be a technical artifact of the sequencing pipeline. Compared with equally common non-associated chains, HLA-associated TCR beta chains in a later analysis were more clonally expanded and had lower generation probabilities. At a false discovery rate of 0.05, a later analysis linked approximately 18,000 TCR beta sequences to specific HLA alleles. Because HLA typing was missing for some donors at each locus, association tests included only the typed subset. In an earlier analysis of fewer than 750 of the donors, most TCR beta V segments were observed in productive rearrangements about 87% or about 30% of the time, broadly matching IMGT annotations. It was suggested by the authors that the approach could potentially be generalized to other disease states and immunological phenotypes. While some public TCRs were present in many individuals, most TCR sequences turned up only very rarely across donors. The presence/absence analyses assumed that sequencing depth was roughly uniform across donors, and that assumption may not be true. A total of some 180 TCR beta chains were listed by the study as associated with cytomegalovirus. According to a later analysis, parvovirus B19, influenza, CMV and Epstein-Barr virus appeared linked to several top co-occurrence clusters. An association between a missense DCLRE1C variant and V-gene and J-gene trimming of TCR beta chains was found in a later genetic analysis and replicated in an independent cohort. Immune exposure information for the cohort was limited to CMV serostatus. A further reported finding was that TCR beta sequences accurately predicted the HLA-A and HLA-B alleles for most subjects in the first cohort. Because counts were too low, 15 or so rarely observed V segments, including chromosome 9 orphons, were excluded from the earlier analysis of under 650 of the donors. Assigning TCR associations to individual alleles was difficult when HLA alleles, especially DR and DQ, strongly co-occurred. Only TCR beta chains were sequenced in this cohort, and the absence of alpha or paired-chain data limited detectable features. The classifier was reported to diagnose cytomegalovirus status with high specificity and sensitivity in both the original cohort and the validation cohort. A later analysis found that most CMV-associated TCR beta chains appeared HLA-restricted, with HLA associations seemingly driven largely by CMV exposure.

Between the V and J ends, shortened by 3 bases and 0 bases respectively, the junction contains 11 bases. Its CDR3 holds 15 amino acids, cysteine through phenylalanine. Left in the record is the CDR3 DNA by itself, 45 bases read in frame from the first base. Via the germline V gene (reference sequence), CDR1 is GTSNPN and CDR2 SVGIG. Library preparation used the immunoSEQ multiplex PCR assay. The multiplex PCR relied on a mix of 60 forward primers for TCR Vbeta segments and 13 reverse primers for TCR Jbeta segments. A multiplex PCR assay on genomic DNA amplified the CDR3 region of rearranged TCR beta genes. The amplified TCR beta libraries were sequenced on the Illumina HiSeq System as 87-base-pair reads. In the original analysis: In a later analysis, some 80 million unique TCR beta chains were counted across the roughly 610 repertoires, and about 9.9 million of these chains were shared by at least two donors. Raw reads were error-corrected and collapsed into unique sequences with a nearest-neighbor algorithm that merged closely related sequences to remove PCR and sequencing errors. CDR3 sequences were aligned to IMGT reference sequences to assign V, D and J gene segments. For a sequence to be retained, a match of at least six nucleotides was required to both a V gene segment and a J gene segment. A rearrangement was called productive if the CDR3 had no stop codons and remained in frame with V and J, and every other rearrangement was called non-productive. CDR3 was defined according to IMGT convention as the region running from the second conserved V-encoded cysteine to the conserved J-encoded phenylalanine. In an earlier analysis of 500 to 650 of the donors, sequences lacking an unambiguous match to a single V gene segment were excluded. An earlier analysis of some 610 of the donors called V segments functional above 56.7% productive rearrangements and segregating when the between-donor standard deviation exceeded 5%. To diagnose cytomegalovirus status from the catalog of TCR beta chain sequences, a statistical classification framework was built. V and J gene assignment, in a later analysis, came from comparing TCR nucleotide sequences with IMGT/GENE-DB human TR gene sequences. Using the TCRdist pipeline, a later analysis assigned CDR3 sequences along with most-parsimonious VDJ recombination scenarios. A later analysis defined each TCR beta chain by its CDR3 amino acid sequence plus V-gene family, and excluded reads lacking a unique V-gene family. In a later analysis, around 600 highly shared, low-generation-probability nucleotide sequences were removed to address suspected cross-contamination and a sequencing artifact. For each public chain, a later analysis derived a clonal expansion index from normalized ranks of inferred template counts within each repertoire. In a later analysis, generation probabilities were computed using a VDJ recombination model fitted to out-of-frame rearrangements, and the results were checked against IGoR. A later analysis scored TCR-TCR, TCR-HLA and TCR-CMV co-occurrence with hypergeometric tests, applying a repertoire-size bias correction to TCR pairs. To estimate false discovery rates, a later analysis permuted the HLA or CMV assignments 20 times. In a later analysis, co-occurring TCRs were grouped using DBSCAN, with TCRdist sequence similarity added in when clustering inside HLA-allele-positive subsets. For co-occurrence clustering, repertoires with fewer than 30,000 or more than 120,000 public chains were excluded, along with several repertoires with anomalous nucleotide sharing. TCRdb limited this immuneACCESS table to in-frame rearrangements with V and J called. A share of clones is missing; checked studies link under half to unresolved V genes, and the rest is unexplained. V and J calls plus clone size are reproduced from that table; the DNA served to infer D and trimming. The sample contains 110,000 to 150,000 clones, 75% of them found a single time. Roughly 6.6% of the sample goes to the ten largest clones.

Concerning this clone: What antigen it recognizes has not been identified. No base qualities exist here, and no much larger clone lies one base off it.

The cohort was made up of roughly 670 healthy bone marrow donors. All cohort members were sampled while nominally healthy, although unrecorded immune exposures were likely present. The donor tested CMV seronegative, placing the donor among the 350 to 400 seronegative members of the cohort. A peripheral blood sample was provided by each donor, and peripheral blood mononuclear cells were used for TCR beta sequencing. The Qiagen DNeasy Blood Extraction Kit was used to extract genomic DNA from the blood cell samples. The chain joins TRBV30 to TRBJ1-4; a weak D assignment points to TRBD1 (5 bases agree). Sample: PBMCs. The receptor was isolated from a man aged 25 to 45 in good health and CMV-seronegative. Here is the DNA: TGTGCCTGGAGCCACAGGAACCCAACTAATGAAAAACTGTTTTTT. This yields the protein CAWSHRNPTNEKLFF.